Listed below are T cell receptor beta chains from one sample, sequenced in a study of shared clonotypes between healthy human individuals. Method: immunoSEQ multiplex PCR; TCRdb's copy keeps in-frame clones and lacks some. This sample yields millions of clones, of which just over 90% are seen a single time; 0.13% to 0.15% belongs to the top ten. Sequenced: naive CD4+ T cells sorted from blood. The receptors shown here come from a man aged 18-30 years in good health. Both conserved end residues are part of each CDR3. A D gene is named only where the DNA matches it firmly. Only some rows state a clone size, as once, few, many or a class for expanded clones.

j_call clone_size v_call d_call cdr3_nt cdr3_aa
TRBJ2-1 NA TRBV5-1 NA TGCGCCAGCAGCTTGGACCAGGGAGGCTCCTACAATGAGCAGTTCTTC CASSLDQGGSYNEQFF
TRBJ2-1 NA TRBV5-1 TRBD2 TGCGCCAGCAGCTTGTATGGCGGGGGAATATTTAATGAGCAGTTCTTC CASSLYGGGIFNEQFF
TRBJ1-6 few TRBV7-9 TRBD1 TGTGCCAGCAGCTTCAGACAGGGGGCGCGAGGCTCACCCCTCCACTTT CASSFRQGARGSPLHF
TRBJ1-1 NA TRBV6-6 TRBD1 TGTGCCAGCACACAAGGAACAGGGGATGGCACTGAAGCTTTCTTT CASTQGTGDGTEAFF
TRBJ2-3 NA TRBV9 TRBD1 TGTGCCAGCAGCGTATCCCCCAGGGACAGGGCGCCTACCACAGATACGCAGTATTTT CASSVSPRDRAPTTDTQYF
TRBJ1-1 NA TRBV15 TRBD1 TGTGCCACCAGCAGAGATTACGGGACAGGGGGCTATGGCACTGAAGCTTTCTTT CATSRDYGTGGYGTEAFF
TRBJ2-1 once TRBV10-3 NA TGTGCCATCAGTGATCTCCCCAACGGGGATGAGCAGTTCTTC CAISDLPNGDEQFF
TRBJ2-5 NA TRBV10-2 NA TGCGCCAGCATGGGCGGCTTAGAGACCCAGTACTTC CASMGGLETQYF
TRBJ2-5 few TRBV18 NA TGTGCCAGCTCACCAAATCGGGAGACCCAGTACTTC CASSPNRETQYF
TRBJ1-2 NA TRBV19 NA TGTGCCAGTAGTACCCGGCCCCCCAAGACAGCTAACTATGGCTACACCTTC CASSTRPPKTANYGYTF
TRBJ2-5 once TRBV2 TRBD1 TGTGCCAGCAGTGATGGGCAGGGGGCTCGAGAGACCCAGTACTTC CASSDGQGARETQYF
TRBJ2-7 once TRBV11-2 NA TGTGCCAGCAGCGCCCTCCGGCTATTAGGACCCTACGAGCAGTACTTC CASSALRLLGPYEQYF
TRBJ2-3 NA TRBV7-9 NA TGTGCCAGCAGCTTGGCAGGGTACACAGATACGCAGTATTTT CASSLAGYTDTQYF
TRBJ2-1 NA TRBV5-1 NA TGCGCCAGCAGCCTTTTAAGCGGCAATGAGCAGTTCTTC CASSLLSGNEQFF
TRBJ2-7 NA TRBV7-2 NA TGTGCCAGCAGCTTAGCATTCGGTCTAACCTACGAGCAGTACTTC CASSLAFGLTYEQYF
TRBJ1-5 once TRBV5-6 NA TGTGCCAGCAGCAATTGGGGACTGCCCAATCAGCCCCAGCATTTT CASSNWGLPNQPQHF
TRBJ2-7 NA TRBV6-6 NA TGTGCCAGCAGTTATTTGGAGGCCTACGAGCAGTACTTC CASSYLEAYEQYF
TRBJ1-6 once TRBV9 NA TGTGCCAGCAGCGTCTTACAGGAAAATTCACCCCTCCACTTT CASSVLQENSPLHF
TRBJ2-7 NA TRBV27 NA TGTGCCAGCAGTTTTACAGGGCTGCTCTCCTACGAGCAGTACTTC CASSFTGLLSYEQYF
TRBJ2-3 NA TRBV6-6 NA TGTGCCAGCAGTTACCCGGGTACAGATACGCAGTATTTT CASSYPGTDTQYF
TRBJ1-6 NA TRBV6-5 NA TGTGCCAGCAGGCCGGGGCGCAATTCACCCCTCCACTTT CASRPGRNSPLHF
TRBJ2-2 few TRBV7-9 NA TGTGCCAGCGCAGGGCGGAACACCGGGGAGCTGTTTTTT CASAGRNTGELFF
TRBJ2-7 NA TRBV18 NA TGTGCCGGTTCACGAGGGGTGTCCTACGAGCAGTACTTC CAGSRGVSYEQYF
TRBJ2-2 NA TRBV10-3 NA TGTGCCATCAGTGCGGAGGGTTCCTCCGGGGAGCTGTTTTTT CAISAEGSSGELFF
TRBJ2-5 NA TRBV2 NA TGTGCCAGCAGGTCGACTCCCCAAGAGACCCAGTACTTC CASRSTPQETQYF
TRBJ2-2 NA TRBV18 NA TGTGCCAGCTCACGGGGGGCAGAAGCGCAGACCGGGGAGCTGTTTTTT CASSRGAEAQTGELFF
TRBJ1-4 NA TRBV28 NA TGTGCCAGCACCCTTGGAGACAGTAATGAAAAACTGTTTTTT CASTLGDSNEKLFF
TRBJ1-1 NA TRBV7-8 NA TGTGCCAGCAGCTTAGGGGGCATGAACACTGAAGCTTTCTTT CASSLGGMNTEAFF
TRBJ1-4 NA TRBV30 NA TGTGCCTGGAGTGAAGGTGCAACTAATGAAAAACTGTTTTTT CAWSEGATNEKLFF
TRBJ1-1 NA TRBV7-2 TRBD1 TGTGCCAGCAGCTTAGTACAGGGGCCTTTGAACACTGAAGCTTTCTTT CASSLVQGPLNTEAFF
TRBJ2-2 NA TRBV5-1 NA TGCGCCAGCAGTATGACGGTGAACACCGGGGAGCTGTTTTTT CASSMTVNTGELFF
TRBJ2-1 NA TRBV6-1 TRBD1 TGTGCCAGCAGGACTCGGGACAGGGGCGAGCAGTTCTTC CASRTRDRGEQFF
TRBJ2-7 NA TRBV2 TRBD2 TGTGCCAGCAGGGAGGATAGCGGGCGCTACGAGCAGTACTTC CASREDSGRYEQYF
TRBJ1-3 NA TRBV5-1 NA TGCGCCAGCAGCTTCACCGGGCAAATCAGGGGAAACACCATATATTTT CASSFTGQIRGNTIYF
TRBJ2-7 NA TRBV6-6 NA TGTGCCGTCAAAGGAGTCGCAGGGCAGTACTTC CAVKGVAGQYF
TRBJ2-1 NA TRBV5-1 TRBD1 TGCGCCAGCAGCTTCAGAGGGACAGGGTCCGGAATGATGGAGTTCTTC CASSFRGTGSGMMEFF
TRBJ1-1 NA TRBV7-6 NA TGTGCCAGCAGCTTAGCCTCGTTTGGTGGCAGGATGGGCACTGAAGCTTTCTTT CASSLASFGGRMGTEAFF
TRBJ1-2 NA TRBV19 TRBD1 TGTGCCAGCACCGACAGGGGTCTTCCGTTGTCCTATGGCTACACCTTC CASTDRGLPLSYGYTF
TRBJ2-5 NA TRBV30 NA TGTGCCTGGATGTTTGGGGCTTGGGAGACCCAGTACTTC CAWMFGAWETQYF
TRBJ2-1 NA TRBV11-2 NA TGTGCCAGCAGGGGGTTATTGGTGGGCTTCGACAATGAGCAGTTCTTC CASRGLLVGFDNEQFF
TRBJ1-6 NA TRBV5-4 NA TGTGCCAGCAGCTTGGGGCGTGGCAGGGAAAATTCACCCCTCCACTTT CASSLGRGRENSPLHF
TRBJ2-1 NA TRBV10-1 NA TGCGCCAGCAGTCCGGCTTTCTCCTACAATGAGCAGTTCTTC CASSPAFSYNEQFF
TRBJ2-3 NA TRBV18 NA TGTGCCAGCAGGGTTAGCACAGATACGCAGTATTTT CASRVSTDTQYF
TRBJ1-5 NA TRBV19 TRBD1 TGTGCCAGTAGTAGGGGCCCCCAGGGGGCGGGTCAGCCCCAGCATTTT CASSRGPQGAGQPQHF
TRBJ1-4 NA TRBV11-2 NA TGTGCCAGCAGCCGAGCCGGGGGGCGAGTAGGAGAAAAACTGTTTTTT CASSRAGGRVGEKLFF
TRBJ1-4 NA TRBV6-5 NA TGTGCCAGCAGTACGAACAGGAAGGGGAATGAAAAACTGTTTTTT CASSTNRKGNEKLFF
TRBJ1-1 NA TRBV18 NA TGTGCCAGCTCACCCGGGACTCAAGGCGCTGAAGCTTTCTTT CASSPGTQGAEAFF
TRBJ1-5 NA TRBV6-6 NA TGTGCCAGCAGTCACGTCAATCAGCCCCAGCATTTT CASSHVNQPQHF
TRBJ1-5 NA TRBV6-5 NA TGTGCCAGCAGTTACGGGTTGCGGCAGCCCCAGCATTTT CASSYGLRQPQHF
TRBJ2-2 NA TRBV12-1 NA TGTGCCAGCAGCCCCCGGACTAGCGGGAGGGAAACCGGGGAGCTGTTTTTT CASSPRTSGRETGELFF
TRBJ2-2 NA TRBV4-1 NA TGCGCCAGCAGCCAAGAGTCGGCAAGTAAGACCGGGGAGCTGTTTTTT CASSQESASKTGELFF
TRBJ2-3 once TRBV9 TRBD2 TGTGCCAGCAGCGTAGTCAGCGGGACTGGCACAGATACGCAGTATTTT CASSVVSGTGTDTQYF
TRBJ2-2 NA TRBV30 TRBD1 TGTGCCTGGAACCCCCTGACAGGGCTTGGTGCCTCCGGGGAGCTGTTTTTT CAWNPLTGLGASGELFF
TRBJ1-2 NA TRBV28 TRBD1 TGTGCCAGCCACGACAGGGTACATGGCTACACCTTC CASHDRVHGYTF
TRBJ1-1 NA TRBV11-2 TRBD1 TGTGCCAGCAGCTTAGATCAGGGGGCGGACACTGAAGCTTTCTTT CASSLDQGADTEAFF